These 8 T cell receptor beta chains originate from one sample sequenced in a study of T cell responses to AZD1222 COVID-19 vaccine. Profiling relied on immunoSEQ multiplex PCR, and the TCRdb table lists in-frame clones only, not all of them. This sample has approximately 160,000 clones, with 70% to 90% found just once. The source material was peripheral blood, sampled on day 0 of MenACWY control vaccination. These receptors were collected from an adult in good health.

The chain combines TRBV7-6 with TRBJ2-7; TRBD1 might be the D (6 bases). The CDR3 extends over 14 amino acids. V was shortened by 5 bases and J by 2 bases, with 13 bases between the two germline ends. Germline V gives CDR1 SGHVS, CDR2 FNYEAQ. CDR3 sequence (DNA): TGTGCCAGCAGCCCTAGGACAGATACCTACGAGCAGTACTTC. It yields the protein CASSPRTDTYEQYF.

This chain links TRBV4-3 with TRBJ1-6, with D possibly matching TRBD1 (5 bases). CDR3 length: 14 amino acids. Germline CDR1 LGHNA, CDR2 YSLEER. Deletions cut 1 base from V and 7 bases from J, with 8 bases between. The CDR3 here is CASSQGQLNSPLHF. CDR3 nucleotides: TGCGCCAGCAGCCAAGGACAGTTGAATTCACCCCTCCACTTT.

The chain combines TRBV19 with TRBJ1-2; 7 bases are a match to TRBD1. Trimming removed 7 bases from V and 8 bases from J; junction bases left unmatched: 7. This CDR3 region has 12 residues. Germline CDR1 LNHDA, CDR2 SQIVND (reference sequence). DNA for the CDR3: TGTGCCAGTACCCGACAGGGCGGCGGCTACACCTTC. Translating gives CASTRQGGGYTF.

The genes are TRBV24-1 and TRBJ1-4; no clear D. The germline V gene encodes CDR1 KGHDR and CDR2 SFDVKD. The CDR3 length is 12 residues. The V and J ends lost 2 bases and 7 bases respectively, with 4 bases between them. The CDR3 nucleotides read TGTGCCACCAGTGATTCCGGTGAAAAACTGTTTTTT. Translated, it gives CATSDSGEKLFF.

The CDR3 DNA sequence: TGCGCCAGCAGCTTGGAAGGCAGGGGGAACACTGAAGCTTTCTTT. This sequence encodes CASSLEGRGNTEAFF. The chain has TRBV5-1 and TRBJ1-1; D might be TRBD1 (6 bases). The CDR3 runs 15 residues. CDR1 and CDR2 from the germline V gene are SGHRS and YFSETQ. Trimming took off 0 bases at V and 1 base at J, with 10 bases between the two ends.

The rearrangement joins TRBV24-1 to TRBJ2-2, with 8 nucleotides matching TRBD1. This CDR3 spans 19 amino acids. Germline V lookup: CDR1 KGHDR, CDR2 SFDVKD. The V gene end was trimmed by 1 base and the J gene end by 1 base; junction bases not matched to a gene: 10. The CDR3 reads CATSDFFGGQGLNTGELFF. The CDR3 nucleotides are TGTGCCACCAGTGATTTCTTCGGAGGACAGGGTCTGAACACCGGGGAGCTGTTTTTT.

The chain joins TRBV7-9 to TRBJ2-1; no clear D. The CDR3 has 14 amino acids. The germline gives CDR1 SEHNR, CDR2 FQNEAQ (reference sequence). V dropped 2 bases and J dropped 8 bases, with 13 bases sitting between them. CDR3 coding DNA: TGTGCCAGCAGCTTATCAAGGACCGTGGATGAGCAGTTCTTC. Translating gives CASSLSRTVDEQFF.

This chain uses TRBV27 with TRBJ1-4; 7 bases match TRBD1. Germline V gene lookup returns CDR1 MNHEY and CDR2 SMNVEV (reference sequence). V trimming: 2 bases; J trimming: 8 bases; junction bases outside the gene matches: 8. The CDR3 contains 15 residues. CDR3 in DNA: TGTGCCAGCAGTTTAGTAGGGGGCGGGAGAGAAAAACTGTTTTTT. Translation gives CASSLVGGGREKLFF.